This paragraph reports one T cell receptor (beta chain). Germline V gene data show CDR1 as SGHNT and CDR2 as YYREEE (reference sequence). The CDR3 has 16 amino acids. The J segment lost 1 base and the V segment lost 4 bases, leaving 7 bases of the junction unmatched. The participants were between about 18 and 100 years old and came from under 25 US areas. The study assigned cohorts using participant-reported clinical history. Some clones are missing from TCRdb's copy, which holds only in-frame ones; the method was immunoSEQ multiplex PCR. The data contain over 200,000 clones, under 90% of them singletons. The entry originates in a study of blood T cell repertoires in COVID-19. Whole-study context: Samples taken during acute and convalescent COVID-19 were collected in the United States, Italy and Spain. PBMCs, B-cell-depleted T cells, or T cells provided the cDNA or gDNA that made up the material.

Sequenced material: PBMCs or T cells enriched from blood (not recorded which). The source of this sequence is a man between 60 and 75 years old who had recovered from COVID-19. The chain carries TRBV5-4 and TRBJ1-1; 10 bases align to TRBD1. The CDR3 region is CASSIGQGGTNTEAFF. DNA of the CDR3: TGTGCCAGCAGCATCGGACAGGGGGGAACGAACACTGAAGCTTTCTTT.